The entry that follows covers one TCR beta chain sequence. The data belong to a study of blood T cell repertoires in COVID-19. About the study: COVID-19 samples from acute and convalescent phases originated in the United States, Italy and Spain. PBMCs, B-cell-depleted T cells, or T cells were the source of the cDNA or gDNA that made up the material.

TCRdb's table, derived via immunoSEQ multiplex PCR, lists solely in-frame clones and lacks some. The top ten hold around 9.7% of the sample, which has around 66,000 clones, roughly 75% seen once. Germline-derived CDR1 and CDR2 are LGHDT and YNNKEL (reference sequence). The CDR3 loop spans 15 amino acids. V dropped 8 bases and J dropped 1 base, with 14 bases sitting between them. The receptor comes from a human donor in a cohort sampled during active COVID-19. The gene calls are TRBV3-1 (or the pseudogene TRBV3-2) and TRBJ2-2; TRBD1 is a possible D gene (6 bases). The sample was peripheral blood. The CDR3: CASGRGSLNTGELFF. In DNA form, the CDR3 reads TGTGCCAGCGGCAGGGGCTCCCTGAACACCGGGGAGCTGTTTTTT.